This T cell receptor (beta chain) was identified during a study of T cells in Graves' hyperthyroidism and ophthalmopathy (dated 2019 in TCRdb). About the full investigation: Peripheral blood samples were taken at initial diagnosis, before any treatment was given. Following sampling, methimazole starting at 30 mg daily was given to hyperthyroidism patients, and high-dose intravenous methylprednisolone was given to ophthalmopathy patients. In addition, the study compared T-cell repertoires in thyroid tissue and in blood from a handful of Graves' hyperthyroidism patients. A discovery cohort of around 98 patients, approximately 45 with Graves' ophthalmopathy and over 55 with stable Graves' hyperthyroidism, was used to find distinguishing TCR V-J signatures. The 100 or so discovery patients were randomly divided into training and test sets at a 7:3 ratio. An independent validation cohort of around 20 hyperthyroidism patients and 17 patients who later progressed to ophthalmopathy tested prospective prediction of ophthalmopathy. According to the paper, TCR Vbeta CDR3 sequencing was carried out on approximately 140 peripheral blood samples, which came from 40 to 45 ophthalmopathy, under 80 hyperthyroidism and around 17 progressor patients. The investigation overall reported the following: Most expanded thyroid clonotypes (frequency above 0.001) were also found in blood, which suggests that blood repertoires may mirror thyroid immune responses. Ophthalmopathy was separated from stable hyperthyroidism by a 13 V-J signature model, with approximately 85% sensitivity and 81% to 83% specificity obtained in cross-validation and 80%/75% obtained in testing. No statistical method was used to set the sample size in advance, and investigators knew the group allocation. In validation, progression to ophthalmopathy was predicted by the model with 70% to 71% sensitivity and roughly 76% specificity, a median of roughly 6 months before onset.

Amplification of TCR beta CDR3 regions was carried out from RNA transcripts. The TCR CDR3 was subjected to a first round of RT-PCR using the HTBI primer set and the Qiagen OneStep RT-PCR kit. Libraries were constructed in a second round of multiplex PCR, after which size selection and purification were carried out. Sequencing of the libraries was done on an Illumina HiSeq2000 using paired-end 100 bp reads. Under the source paper's analysis protocol: Raw data were processed with SOAPnuke, discarding reads with adapters, uncalled bases, mean Phred below 15, or no exact constant-primer or identifier match. High-quality paired reads were merged with COPE v1.2.5, and unique nucleotide sequences were defined as clonotypes. Clonotypes were aligned to IMGT TRBV, TRBD and TRBJ reference segments using MiTCR v1.1. Analysis was restricted to V-J combinations with a frequency above 0.0001, which covered just over 98% of repertoires. A TCS score was defined as the ratio of F50 (clonal expansion) to E x V (chaos), with BLOSUM62-based TCRdist applied between CDR3 peptides within each V-J. Welch's t-statistics and random forest reduced around 510 V-J features to 13, which were used in a naive Bayes classifier (R e1071). TCRdb reworked the public reads: Q25 trimming with fastp, MiXCR clone assembly, productive beta chains retained. CDR3 protein duplicates are merged, each entry listing the most common genes and DNA. V and J calls and clone size were set by TCRdb, not the authors. In all, the sample holds about 720,000 distinct CDR3 sequences, and over 15% of those were seen once. 8.4% of the sample goes to the ten largest clones.

Graves' hyperthyroidism was defined as stable when no progression to ophthalmopathy occurred over 18 months of follow-up. The hyperthyroidism patients were between 18 and 65 years old and newly diagnosed, with a disease duration of less than 2 months. Any patient with an uncontrolled infection, another autoimmune disease, pregnancy or lactation was excluded. Clinical symptoms, serum thyroxine and TRAb, thyroid ultrasound, and orbital computed tomography formed the basis for the diagnoses. PBMCs were isolated from about 9.1 ml of fresh peripheral blood by Ficoll-Paque density gradient centrifugation. Total RNA was extracted with Trizol reagent, and quality was checked on an Agilent 2100 Bioanalyzer. This clonotype was observed many times. Its antigen is currently not known. Base qualities were left out, and no much larger clone turns up one base away. Cut back by 7 bases and 6 bases, the V and J ends lie 16 bases apart. For CDR1 and CDR2, the germline V gene lists MNHEY and SVGEGT. CDR3 length: 13 amino acids, cysteine to phenylalanine. The retained sequence is limited to the CDR3, 39 bases, with the frame set at the first base.

Specimen: blood. The receptor comes from a man between 18 and 35 years old with Graves' hyperthyroidism. Here the chain combines TRBV6-2 or TRBV6-3 and TRBJ2-7; TRBD1 might be the D gene, on 5 matching bases. The CDR3 loop reads CASTLDIPGEQYF. The sequence in DNA is TGTGCCAGCACCTTGGACATACCGGGCGAGCAGTACTTC.